Shown below are 26 T cell receptor beta chains from a single sample sequenced in a study of T cells in Graves' hyperthyroidism and ophthalmopathy. RNA transcripts served as the template for amplifying TCR beta CDR3 regions. With the HTBI primer set, the TCR CDR3 went through a first round of RT-PCR. TCRdb recomputed calls from the multiplex PCR reads with MiXCR, one row per CDR3 protein. Here the sample spans 350,000 or so distinct CDR3 sequences, 15% to 20% being singletons. Specimen: blood. The receptor set was obtained from a middle-aged woman with Graves' ophthalmopathy.

This clonotype was found many times. The V call is TRBV4-1, the J call TRBJ1-5; D is ambiguous. CDR3 length: 16 amino acids. V lost 1 base and J 0 bases, leaving 10 bases between the germline ends. Germline V gene sequence: CDR1 MGHRA, CDR2 YSYEKL. The CDR3 loop is CASSQVRPYSNQPQHF. DNA for the CDR3: TGCGCCAGCAGCCAAGTTAGGCCTTATAGCAATCAGCCCCAGCATTTT.

This clonotype has at least ten counts. V usage is TRBV5-1 and J usage is TRBJ1-6, with a possible D match to TRBD1 (5 bases). V was trimmed by 2 bases and J by 0 bases, leaving 12 bases between them. Germline V CDR1 and CDR2: SGHRS, YFSETQ. The length of the CDR3 is 17 residues. The CDR3 DNA is TGCGCCAGCAGCTTCGCAGGGATAAGCTCCTATAATTCACCCCTCCACTTT. This gives the protein CASSFAGISSYNSPLHF.

In this sample, this clonotype turned up many times. V usage is TRBV6-2 or TRBV6-3 and J usage is TRBJ1-3; D ambiguous. Germline CDR1 is MNHEY and CDR2 is SVGEGT. V lost 2 bases and J lost 0, with 11 bases in between. The CDR3 is made up of 16 amino acids. This CDR3 reads CASSYGRPDSGNTIYF. The CDR3, as DNA: TGTGCCAGCAGTTACGGCCGACCTGACTCTGGAAACACCATATATTTT.

V usage is TRBV12-3 or TRBV12-4 and J usage is TRBJ1-3, with D possibly matching TRBD1 (5 bases). This CDR3 has 13 amino acids. V was clipped by 5 bases and J by 11 bases, with 16 bases between them. The CDR3 coding sequence is TGTGCCAGCAGTCACACCACAGGAAGCGCCATATATTTT. Its protein product is CASSHTTGSAIYF.

This clonotype was observed many times. The chain joins TRBV5-1 to TRBJ2-6; D assignment may be TRBD1 or TRBD2 (5 bases each). Germline V gene lookup returns CDR1 SGHRS and CDR2 YFSETQ. Between the trimmed V and J ends, which lost 0 bases and 0 bases, there was a span of 13 bases. This CDR3 has 18 residues. CDR3 nucleotide sequence: TGCGCCAGCAGCTTGGGTTCGGGACGGCCCTCTGGGGCCAACGTCCTGACTTTC. Protein sequence: CASSLGSGRPSGANVLTF.

This clonotype was picked up many times. The chain uses TRBV9 and TRBJ1-5; 8 bases agree with TRBD1. J gave up 0 bases and V 2 bases, and 1 base lay outside the gene matches. The CDR3 consists of 15 residues. In germline, CDR1 is SGDLS, CDR2 YYNGEE. The CDR3 bases are TGTGCCAGCAGCGTCGGACAGGGTAGCAATCAGCCCCAGCATTTT. Amino acid sequence: CASSVGQGSNQPQHF.

Many counts were recorded for this clonotype. This chain joins TRBV6-2 or TRBV6-3 and TRBJ1-5, with D unclear. This CDR3 has 12 amino acids. CDR1 and CDR2 (germline): MNHEY, SVGEGT. V was clipped by 2 bases and J by 3 bases, with 2 bases between them. In nucleotides, the CDR3 is TGTGCCAGCAGTTACCTCAATCAGCCCCAGCATTTT. Its protein product is CASSYLNQPQHF.

This clonotype has only one observation. The chain has TRBV12-3 or TRBV12-4 and TRBJ2-7; 10 bases match TRBD2. With V trimmed by 6 bases and J by 5 bases, 10 bases remained unmatched. This CDR3 is 15 amino acids long. Written as DNA, the CDR3 is TGTGCCAGCAGCCTAACTTTCGGACTAGCGGACGAGCAGTACTTC. It is translated as CASSLTFGLADEQYF.

This clonotype has ten or more counts. CDR3: CASSPTLELYEQYF. The CDR3 coding sequence is TGTGCCAGCAGCCCCACCCTTGAGTTATACGAGCAGTACTTC. The chain has TRBV28 and TRBJ2-7; no reliable D call. CDR1 is MDHEN and CDR2 is SYDVKM in the germline V gene. The V end lost 6 bases, the J end lost 4 bases, and 16 bases lay between the germline ends. The CDR3 has 14 amino acids.

The rearrangement joins TRBV12-3 or TRBV12-4 to TRBJ1-2, with 7 positions matching TRBD1. Unmatched junction bases numbered 7, after V lost 5 bases and J lost 4 bases. The CDR3 spans 14 residues. The CDR3 bases are TGTGCCAGCAGTCGGACAGGTCCGACCTATGGCTACACCTTC. Protein product: CASSRTGPTYGYTF.

This clonotype was observed many times. The V and J genes are TRBV15 and TRBJ2-7, with 7 bases fitting TRBD1. CDR1 LNHNV and CDR2 YYDKDF come from the germline V gene (reference sequence). The CDR3 is 15 residues long. The trim removed 1 base at V and 0 bases at J, leaving 3 bases unmatched. In DNA, the CDR3 is TGTGCCACCAGCAGAGCCAGGGGGTTCTCCTACGAGCAGTACTTC. It is translated as CATSRARGFSYEQYF.

This clonotype was seen only a few times. V usage is TRBV12-3 or TRBV12-4 and J usage is TRBJ1-1, with D possibly TRBD1 on 6 matching bases. Trimming took off 6 bases at V and 4 bases at J, with 18 bases between the two ends. The CDR3 has 15 amino acids. As DNA, the CDR3 is TGTGCCAGCAGACGGGTTGTGGGGGCGGGCACTGAAGCTTTCTTT. Residues: CASRRVVGAGTEAFF.

This clonotype was detected ten times or more. The gene calls are TRBV30 and TRBJ1-5; possible D gene TRBD1, 5 bases. Germline CDR1 is GTSNPN and CDR2 is SVGIG (reference sequence). This CDR3 has 13 residues. V was shortened by 4 bases and J by 5 bases, with 12 bases between the two germline ends. CDR3 region: CAWTLGVDQPQHF. CDR3 nucleotide sequence: TGTGCCTGGACCCTGGGGGTTGATCAGCCCCAGCATTTT.

The V call is TRBV20-1, the J call TRBJ2-7, with 10 positions matching TRBD2. CDR1 is DFQATT, CDR2 SNEGSKA, per germline (reference sequence). The CDR3 is 14 residues long. V lost 4 bases and J lost 5; bases outside the gene matches: 8. CDR3 bases: TGCAGTGCTATCGACCCGGGACTAGCGAACGAGCAGTACTTC. Its protein product is CSAIDPGLANEQYF.

This clonotype has ten or more counts. The chain is built from TRBV7-6 and TRBJ2-2, with TRBD1 as a possible D gene (6 bases). CDR3 size: 14 residues. Trimming stripped 1 base from V and 5 bases from J, with 8 bases between. In germline, CDR1 is SGHVS, CDR2 FNYEAQ. CDR3 nucleotide sequence: TGTGCCAGCAGCTTAGGGGGGCGGACCGGGGAGCTGTTTTTT. It specifies CASSLGGRTGELFF.

At least ten counts were recorded for this clonotype. The J gene is TRBJ2-5, the V gene TRBV7-9, with 10 bases fitting TRBD1. The J segment lost 5 bases and the V segment lost 6 bases, leaving 9 bases of the junction unmatched. The CDR3 has 15 residues. From germline, CDR1 is SEHNR and CDR2 FQNEAQ (reference sequence). CDR3 residues: CASSLDRGLIETQYF. The CDR3 DNA sequence: TGTGCCAGCAGTCTAGACAGGGGGCTGATCGAGACCCAGTACTTC.

The CDR3 coding sequence is TGTGCCAGCAGTTATCTCGGGGATCGTCAGCCCCAGCATTTT. Protein sequence: CASSYLGDRQPQHF. The chain has TRBV6-2 or TRBV6-3 and TRBJ1-5; D is unclear. This CDR3 is built from 14 residues. V shed 3 bases and J shed 6 bases, with 12 bases lying between them. The germline CDR1 and CDR2 sequences are MNHEY and SVGEGT.

Ten or more counts support this clonotype. The V gene is TRBV12-3 or TRBV12-4, the J gene TRBJ1-1, with 8 bases fitting TRBD1. CDR3 length: 13 amino acids. The trim removed 7 bases at V and 5 bases at J, leaving 6 bases unmatched. CDR3 sequence: CASTDRGGTEAFF. The CDR3 DNA reads TGTGCCAGCACCGACAGGGGTGGTACTGAAGCTTTCTTT.

This clonotype was picked up many times. This chain links TRBV6-5 with TRBJ2-2; unclear D gene. The germline V gene encodes CDR1 MNHEY and CDR2 SVGAGI. V was shortened by 7 bases and J by 1 base, with 7 bases between the two germline ends. This CDR3 comprises 13 residues. CDR3: CASTSENTGELFF. The CDR3 DNA sequence: TGTGCCAGCACATCAGAGAACACCGGGGAGCTGTTTTTT.

The J gene is TRBJ1-2, the V gene TRBV19; D not certain. In germline, CDR1 is LNHDA, CDR2 SQIVND (reference sequence). This CDR3 has 15 residues. The V gene lost 7 bases and the J gene lost 4 bases, with 19 bases spanning the gap. The CDR3 nucleotides read TGTGCCAGTACCCCGTTCAGCAGGACTACCTATGGCTACACCTTC. The encoded protein is CASTPFSRTTYGYTF.

V gene TRBV28 combines with J gene TRBJ2-7, with unresolved D. V dropped 10 bases and J dropped 3 bases, with 7 bases sitting between them. The CDR3 covers 10 residues. Germline CDR1 reads MDHEN; CDR2 reads SYDVKM. In nucleotides, the CDR3 is TGTGCCACATACAGCTACGAGCAGTACTTC. Translating it yields CATYSYEQYF.

The chain recombines TRBV29-1 with TRBJ2-5; either TRBD1 or TRBD2 may fit D (5 bases each). V lost 6 bases, J lost 3 bases, and 26 bases lay in between. Germline CDR1 SQVTM, CDR2 ANQGSEA. The CDR3 runs 17 residues. The CDR3 DNA sequence: TGCAGCGTCGAACGAAATAAAACGGGACCACACAAAGAGACCCAGTACTTC. Residues: CSVERNKTGPHKETQYF.

This clonotype occurred a few times. V is TRBV28 and J is TRBJ1-1, with no clear D. This CDR3 contains 13 residues. Germline values: CDR1 MDHEN, CDR2 SYDVKM. The V end lost 3 bases, the J end lost 3 bases, and 8 bases lay between the germline ends. In DNA, the CDR3 is TGTGCCAGCAGTTTGACGACGGACACTGAAGCTTTCTTT. Residues: CASSLTTDTEAFF.

The sample holds many counts of this clonotype. V usage is TRBV19 and J usage is TRBJ2-4; tentatively, D is TRBD2 (6 bases). The V and J ends lost 6 bases and 1 base respectively, with 10 bases between them. Germline CDR1 reads LNHDA; CDR2 reads SQIVND (reference sequence). The CDR3 length is 14 residues. CDR3 in amino acids: CASSDGGAKNIQYF. The CDR3, as DNA: TGTGCCAGTAGCGACGGAGGGGCCAAAAACATTCAGTACTTC.

As regards this clonotype: With a much larger clone just one base away, this may be a read error. Here the CDR3 omits its conserved ending phenylalanine or tryptophan, so a read error is the likely source. V gene TRBV29-1 combines with J gene TRBJ2-2; D ambiguous. The ends were cut back, 4 bases at V and 3 bases at J, with 9 bases in the middle. The germline CDR1 and CDR2 sequences are SQVTM and ANQGSEA. The CDR3 runs 13 residues. The CDR3 here is CSVVDLHTGELFL. The CDR3 coding sequence is TGCAGCGTTGTAGACTTACACACCGGGGAGCTGTTTCTT.

Here the CDR3 reads CASSQFRVGGYTF. CDR3 coding DNA: TGTGCCAGCAGCCAATTCCGGGTCGGAGGCTACACCTTC. This rearrangement joins TRBV3-1 to TRBJ1-2; D remains ambiguous. V was trimmed by 2 bases and J by 8 bases, leaving 12 bases between them. CDR1 and CDR2 (germline): LGHDT, YNNKEL (reference sequence). The CDR3 is made up of 13 amino acids.